This TCR beta chain was recorded in a study of beta chain features in type 1 diabetes. General study points: The influence of HLA type on TCRB rearrangement stayed undetermined.

Remarks on this clone: The antigen remains unidentified.

Expressed TCRB transcripts were sequenced because the isolated RNA had all been reverse transcribed beforehand. Libraries were prepared by immunoSEQ multiplex PCR; TCRdb keeps only in-frame clonotypes and omits some of them. The sample has about 330,000 clones; about 10% are singletons. The origin of this receptor is a woman younger than 45 in good health. Sample: naive CD4+ T cells from blood.

DNA of the CDR3: TGTGCCACCTCACCTCGGACTAGCAGCGCTAGCACAGATACGCAGTATTTT. Translation: CATSPRTSSASTDTQYF. The rearrangement joins TRBV10-3 to TRBJ2-3; TRBD2 matches 8 bases. The CDR3 is made up of 17 amino acids. Germline assignment: CDR1 ENHRY and CDR2 SYGVKD. With V trimmed by 10 bases and J by 0 bases, 15 bases remained unmatched.